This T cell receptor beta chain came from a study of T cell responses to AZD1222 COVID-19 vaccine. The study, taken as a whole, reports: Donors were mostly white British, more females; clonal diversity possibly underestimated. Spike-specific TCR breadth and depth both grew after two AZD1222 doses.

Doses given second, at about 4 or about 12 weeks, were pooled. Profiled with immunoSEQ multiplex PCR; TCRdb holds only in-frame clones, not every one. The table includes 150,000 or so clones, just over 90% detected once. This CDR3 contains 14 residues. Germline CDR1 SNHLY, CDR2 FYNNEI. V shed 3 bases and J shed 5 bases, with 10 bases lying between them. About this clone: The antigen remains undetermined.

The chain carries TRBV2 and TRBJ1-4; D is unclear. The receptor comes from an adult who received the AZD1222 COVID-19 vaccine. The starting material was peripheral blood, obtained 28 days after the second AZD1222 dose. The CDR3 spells CASSDGRLNEKLFF. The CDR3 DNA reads TGTGCCAGCAGTGACGGGAGGTTAAATGAAAAACTGTTTTTT.